Listed below are T cell receptor beta chains from one sample, sequenced in a study of blood T cell repertoires in COVID-19. Some clones are missing from TCRdb's copy, which holds only in-frame ones; the method was immunoSEQ multiplex PCR. The sample yields nearly 350,000 clones, more than 85% seen once. Source material: PBMCs or T cells enriched from blood (not recorded which). All receptors derive from a woman in her twenties or thirties who had recovered from COVID-19. Both conserved end residues are part of each CDR3. A D gene is named only where the DNA matches it firmly. A clone size is listed for some rows: how often the clone was seen (once, few, many), or a class if it is expanded.

d_gene: TRBD2
v_gene: TRBV6-5
abundance: -
j_gene: TRBJ2-5
CDR3nt: TGTGCCAGCGCCCCGCCTAGCGGGGCGGAGACCCAGTACTTC
CDR3aa: CASAPPSGAETQYF

d_gene: -
v_gene: TRBV30
abundance: -
j_gene: TRBJ2-7
CDR3nt: TGTGCCTGGAGGACAGCAACCTACGAGCAGTACTTC
CDR3aa: CAWRTATYEQYF

d_gene: -
v_gene: TRBV5-1
abundance: -
j_gene: TRBJ1-1
CDR3nt: TGCGCCAGCAGCTTGAACTCACAGGGTTTTCGAACTGAAGCTTTCTTT
CDR3aa: CASSLNSQGFRTEAFF

d_gene: -
v_gene: TRBV21-1
abundance: -
j_gene: TRBJ1-5
CDR3nt: TGTGCCAGCAGCAAACGGCGCGGTTTCAATCAGCCCCAGCATTTT
CDR3aa: CASSKRRGFNQPQHF

d_gene: TRBD1
v_gene: TRBV5-4
abundance: -
j_gene: TRBJ1-2
CDR3nt: TGTGCCAGCAGCTTAGATCGACAGGGGGACTATGGCTACACCTTC
CDR3aa: CASSLDRQGDYGYTF

d_gene: TRBD1
v_gene: TRBV6-2/TRBV6-3
abundance: -
j_gene: TRBJ1-2
CDR3nt: TGTGCCAGCAGCCGTACAGGGGGCCGGGGCTACACCTTC
CDR3aa: CASSRTGGRGYTF

d_gene: TRBD2
v_gene: TRBV7-9
abundance: few
j_gene: TRBJ2-3
CDR3nt: TGTGCCAGCATCCCGAGGACTAGGGAAACAGATACGCAGTATTTT
CDR3aa: CASIPRTRETDTQYF

d_gene: -
v_gene: TRBV5-1
abundance: -
j_gene: TRBJ1-2
CDR3nt: TGCGCCAGCAGCTTGGCGGAGGCAGGGAGGATTGATGGCTACACCTTC
CDR3aa: CASSLAEAGRIDGYTF

d_gene: TRBD1
v_gene: TRBV2
abundance: -
j_gene: TRBJ1-1
CDR3nt: TGTGCCAGCAGTCAAGGCCGGGACAGGATCACTGAAGCTTTCTTT
CDR3aa: CASSQGRDRITEAFF

d_gene: -
v_gene: TRBV10-3
abundance: once
j_gene: TRBJ2-7
CDR3nt: TGTGCCATCAGTGGAGATGGAGGGGCAGGTACGTCTGAGCAGTACTTC
CDR3aa: CAISGDGGAGTSEQYF

d_gene: -
v_gene: TRBV5-4
abundance: -
j_gene: TRBJ2-6
CDR3nt: TGTGCCAGCAGCTGGGGACTGTCCTCTGGGGCCAACGTCCTGACTTTC
CDR3aa: CASSWGLSSGANVLTF

d_gene: -
v_gene: TRBV7-9
abundance: -
j_gene: TRBJ2-7
CDR3nt: TGTGCCAGCAGCCCCGGCGCGGACGAGCAGTACTTC
CDR3aa: CASSPGADEQYF

d_gene: -
v_gene: TRBV5-1
abundance: -
j_gene: TRBJ2-3
CDR3nt: TGCGCCAGCAGTTTGCCCCAGGGGACGACCTCAGATACGCAGTATTTT
CDR3aa: CASSLPQGTTSDTQYF

d_gene: -
v_gene: TRBV5-1
abundance: -
j_gene: TRBJ1-1
CDR3nt: TGCGCCAGCAGCTTGGAACAACCCACCCACGCTGAAGCTTTCTTT
CDR3aa: CASSLEQPTHAEAFF